This T cell receptor beta chain stems from a study of T cell responses to AZD1222 COVID-19 vaccine. Study results and limitations: There were mostly white British donors and more females than males, and clonal diversity was possibly underestimated. No day 14 peak samples; only post-peak repertoires were characterized. Of the AZD1222 recipients, only 5 or 6 were seropositive at baseline.

Profiling relied on immunoSEQ multiplex PCR, and the TCRdb table lists in-frame clones only, not all of them. The table has some 150,000 clones, roughly nine tenths seen once. In its sample, this clone was seen once. The antigen is not known. V was pared by 3 bases and J by 4 bases, with 6 bases of the junction left unmatched. Germline V gene sequence: CDR1 LGHNA, CDR2 YNFKEQ. This CDR3 is 15 amino acids long. This chain joins TRBV4-2 and TRBJ1-5; 7 positions match TRBD1. The clonotype comes from an adult in good health. The sample was peripheral blood, taken on day 0 of AZD1222 vaccination. Here the CDR3 reads CASSHSQGSNQPQHF. The CDR3 DNA reads TGTGCCAGCAGCCATTCACAGGGGTCAAATCAGCCCCAGCATTTT.